Below are 28 T cell receptor beta chains sequenced from a single sample in a study of T-cell reconstitution after alpha-beta-depleted transplantation in children. TCRbeta library preparation incorporated unique molecular identifiers. TCRdb itself ran the PCR reads through MiXCR, one entry per CDR3 protein. The sample consists of about 98,000 distinct CDR3 sequences, 20% to 25% of them appearing once. Here the sequenced sample was PBMCs, taken before TCRalphabeta/CD19-depleted stem cell transplant. These receptors all stem from a boy aged 2 to 10 with acute lymphoblastic leukemia, due to receive a stem cell transplant.

Regarding this clonotype: An end of the junction does not agree with germline; a read error may underlie this. J is TRBJ1-1 and V is TRBV5-1, with D perhaps matching TRBD1 (6 bases). This CDR3 spans 15 amino acids. Germline V gene lookup returns CDR1 SGHRS and CDR2 YFSETQ. CDR3 protein: CASSAKTGPGSEAFF. Written as DNA, the CDR3 is TGTGCCAGCAGCGCAAAAACAGGGCCCGGGAGTGAAGCTTTCTTT.

The V and J genes are TRBV20-1 and TRBJ2-3, with a weak D call TRBD2 (6 bases). Germline-derived CDR1 and CDR2 are DFQATT and SNEGSKA (reference sequence). The CDR3 sequence is 13 residues long. Deletions cut 1 base from V and 7 bases from J, with 12 bases between. CDR3 in amino acids: CSARVGGAYTQYF. CDR3 coding DNA: TGCAGTGCTAGAGTCGGAGGGGCCTATACGCAGTATTTT.

The chain links TRBV5-1 to TRBJ2-2; TRBD1 might be the D (5 bases). CDR3 length: 14 residues. V gave up 3 bases and J gave up 6 bases, with 12 bases separating them. Looked up from germline, CDR1 is SGHRS and CDR2 is YFSETQ. The CDR3 protein is CASSSQGVSGELFF. The CDR3 nucleotides read TGCGCCAGCAGCTCGCAGGGTGTGTCCGGGGAGCTGTTTTTT.

Within the sample, this clonotype is medium-sized. The V gene is TRBV5-1, the J gene TRBJ2-3; the match to TRBD2 covers 11 bases. The germline gives CDR1 SGHRS, CDR2 YFSETQ. V lost 4 bases and J lost 4; bases outside the gene matches: 5. CDR3 length: 15 amino acids. CDR3 residues: CASSPGTSGPDTQYF. For the CDR3, the DNA is TGCGCCAGCAGCCCCGGGACTAGCGGACCAGATACGCAGTATTTT.

Only a few counts were recorded for this clonotype. The genes are TRBV28 and TRBJ2-2; 9 positions agree with TRBD1. V trimming: 6 bases; J trimming: 5 bases; junction bases outside the gene matches: 16. The CDR3 loop spans 18 amino acids. Germline V gives CDR1 MDHEN, CDR2 SYDVKM. CDR3 DNA: TGTGCCAGCAGCCGGGACAGGGAACGAGGTTATTGGACCGGGGAGCTGTTTTTT. Amino acid sequence: CASSRDRERGYWTGELFF.

This chain joins TRBV4-2 and TRBJ2-7, with TRBD2 identical over 11 bases. CDR1 LGHNA and CDR2 YNFKEQ come from the germline V gene. Losses at the gene ends were 5 bases for V and 6 bases for J; bases not matched to a gene: 21. The CDR3 runs 19 residues. The CDR3 nucleotides read TGTGCCAGCAGCGAAGGGACTAGCGGAGGTAGTCTCTCTTCGGGCGAGCAGTACTTC. Its translation: CASSEGTSGGSLSSGEQYF.

At least ten counts were recorded for this clonotype. The chain uses TRBV4-3 and TRBJ1-5; 8 nucleotides line up with TRBD1. Germline CDR1 LGHNA, CDR2 YSLEER. V was pared by 0 bases and J by 8 bases, with 6 bases of the junction left unmatched. The CDR3 is 15 amino acids. The DNA of the CDR3 is TGCGCCAGCAGCCAAGATTGGACAGGGAGGGAGCCCCAGCATTTT. This codes for CASSQDWTGREPQHF.

This clonotype was observed many times. The rearrangement links TRBV20-1 to TRBJ2-7, with a tentative D call TRBD2 (6 bases). Deletions cut 3 bases from V and 5 bases from J, with 17 bases between. CDR1 is DFQATT and CDR2 is SNEGSKA in the germline V gene (reference sequence). This CDR3 region has 14 residues. CDR3: CSASSSDGGDEQYF. As DNA, the CDR3 is TGCAGTGCTAGCAGCTCGGACGGAGGGGACGAGCAGTACTTC.

The rearrangement uses TRBV18 and TRBJ2-1; 8 nucleotides align to TRBD1. Germline V gene sequence: CDR1 KGHSH, CDR2 LQKENI. The CDR3 length is 16 residues. The J segment lost 0 bases and the V segment lost 6 bases, leaving 7 bases of the junction unmatched. DNA of the CDR3: TGTGCCAGCTCTCGCCGACAGGGGAGCTCCTACAATGAGCAGTTCTTC. It codes for CASSRRQGSSYNEQFF.

This chain joins TRBV11-3 and TRBJ2-3; D tentatively reads TRBD1 or TRBD2 (5 bases each). This CDR3 is 16 amino acids long. Germline CDR1 SGHNT, CDR2 YENEEA. V lost 1 base, J lost 4 bases, and 15 bases lay in between. The CDR3 sequence: CASSLGVSEGSDTQYF. The CDR3 bases are TGTGCCAGCAGCTTAGGGGTGTCAGAGGGGTCAGATACGCAGTATTTT. Combining the CDR3 with reference TRBV11-3 and TRBJ2-3 gives the whole variable domain EAGVVQSPRYKIIEKKQPVAFWCNPISGHNTLYWYLQNLGQGPELLIRYENEEAVDDSQLPKDRFSAERLKGVDSTLKIQPAELGDSAVYLCASSLGVSEGSDTQYFGPGTRLTVL.

The table lists this clonotype with a few counts. The chain carries TRBV7-8 and TRBJ2-2; TRBD2 agrees at 9 bases. The CDR3 is made up of 13 amino acids. J was trimmed by 7 bases and V by 8 bases; bases with no gene match: 5. Germline CDR1 is SGHVS and CDR2 is FQNEAQ. The CDR3 bases are TGTGCCAGCGAGACTAGCGGAGTCGGGGAGCTGTTTTTT. Its translation is CASETSGVGELFF.

J is TRBJ2-7 and V is TRBV28; the D gene is possibly TRBD2 (7 bases). Trimming pared 3 bases from V and 0 bases from J, leaving 21 bases between. CDR1 and CDR2 from the germline V gene are MDHEN and SYDVKM. The CDR3 has 18 residues. The CDR3 DNA sequence: TGTGCCAGCAGTTTCCATATCGGGTGGCGGGGGCACTCCTACGAGCAGTACTTC. This sequence encodes CASSFHIGWRGHSYEQYF. Complete variable domain (other parts from reference TRBV28 and TRBJ2-7): DVKVTQSSRYLVKRTGEKVFLECVQDMDHENMFWYRQDPGLGLRLIYFSYDVKMKEKGDIPEGYSVSREKKERFSLILESASTNQTSMYLCASSFHIGWRGHSYEQYFGPGTRLTVT.

The V call is TRBV15, the J call TRBJ2-1; TRBD2 matches 8 bases. Trimming took 1 base from V and 10 from J; bases not matched to a gene: 18. Per the germline V gene, CDR1 is LNHNV and CDR2 is YYDKDF (reference sequence). The CDR3 runs to 18 residues. Here the CDR3 reads CATSRGATSGVSVGEQFF. The CDR3 DNA follows: TGTGCCACCAGCAGAGGTGCCACTAGCGGAGTAAGTGTCGGGGAGCAGTTCTTC.

This clonotype was found a few times. V and J are TRBV29-1 and TRBJ2-1; 11 bases map to TRBD2. The germline CDR1 and CDR2 sequences are SQVTM and ANQGSEA. The CDR3 sequence is 14 residues long. The ends lost 7 bases at V and 12 bases at J; junction bases unmatched: 14. This CDR3 reads CSAAGTSGGERQFF. CDR3 in DNA: TGCAGCGCTGCCGGGACTAGCGGAGGGGAAAGGCAGTTCTTC.

This clonotype was observed a handful of times. The chain couples TRBV20-1 to TRBJ2-1, with D maybe TRBD2 (6 bases). This CDR3 comprises 11 residues. V lost 6 bases and J 13 bases, leaving 16 bases between the germline ends. Germline assignment: CDR1 DFQATT and CDR2 SNEGSKA (reference sequence). The CDR3 loop is CSADLRERQFF. Here the CDR3 DNA reads TGCAGTGCGGACCTCCGGGAGCGACAGTTCTTC.

This clonotype has ten or more counts. The rearrangement joins TRBV7-2 to TRBJ2-1; D is undetermined. This CDR3 has 18 residues. Trimming pared 0 bases from V and 4 bases from J, leaving 19 bases between. From germline, CDR1 is SGHTA and CDR2 FQGNSA. CDR3 residues: CASSLAGWSSTKYNEQFF. The CDR3 nucleotides read TGTGCCAGCAGCTTAGCGGGTTGGTCTAGTACAAAATACAATGAGCAGTTCTTC.

In this sample, this clonotype turned up a few times. This chain joins TRBV2 and TRBJ1-2; unclear D gene. CDR1 and CDR2 from the germline V gene are SNHLY and FYNNEI. V gave up 1 base and J gave up 4 bases, with 13 bases separating them. This CDR3 has 15 amino acids. For the CDR3, the DNA is TGTGCCAGCAGTGAAGTTGTCAGGTCGAGCTATGGCTACACCTTC. It is translated as CASSEVVRSSYGYTF.

The chain joins TRBV7-3 to TRBJ2-5; D not resolved. This CDR3 comprises 13 residues. With 2 bases removed from V and 4 bases from J, the gap between germline ends came to 8 bases. Germline V gives CDR1 SGHTA, CDR2 FQGTGA. CDR3 bases: TGTGCCAGCAGCTTAGGGTTTTTAGAGACCCAGTACTTC. Translating gives CASSLGFLETQYF.

The table lists this clonotype with a few counts. The chain employs TRBV4-2 and TRBJ2-1, with a weak D call TRBD2 (7 bases). This CDR3 region has 16 residues. Trimming stripped 1 base from V and 2 bases from J, with 12 bases between. CDR1 and CDR2 (germline): LGHNA, YNFKEQ. This CDR3 is CASSQAVGGAYNEQFF. CDR3 bases: TGTGCCAGCAGCCAAGCTGTAGGGGGGGCCTACAATGAGCAGTTCTTC.

In its sample, this clonotype was seen a few times. V and J are TRBV27 and TRBJ2-3; D not resolved. The CDR3 length is 14 residues. Germline V gives CDR1 MNHEY, CDR2 SMNVEV (reference sequence). The V and J ends lost 3 bases and 4 bases respectively, with 11 bases between them. The CDR3 nucleotides are TGTGCCAGCAGTTTCGCTGCCGTCGCAGATACGCAGTATTTT. Its translation: CASSFAAVADTQYF.

This clonotype was counted ten times or more. The chain couples TRBV7-2 to TRBJ2-3, with a possible D match to TRBD2 (6 bases). Germline V gene lookup returns CDR1 SGHTA and CDR2 FQGNSA. The CDR3 is 16 residues long. V lost 8 bases, J lost 2 bases, and 20 bases lay in between. CDR3 coding DNA: TGTGCCAGCGGAAAGGCCGGGAGTGGACTCACAGATACGCAGTATTTT. Translating it yields CASGKAGSGLTDTQYF.

This clonotype was detected a few times. This rearrangement joins TRBV10-3 to TRBJ1-2; D is uncertain. Germline loops: CDR1 ENHRY, CDR2 SYGVKD. The V and J ends lost 8 bases and 8 bases respectively, with 12 bases between them. This CDR3 is built from 11 residues. The CDR3 coding sequence is TGTGCCATCGCCTTTGCCGGGGGCTACACCTTC. Its protein product is CAIAFAGGYTF.

V usage is TRBV29-1 and J usage is TRBJ2-7; D is perhaps TRBD1 or TRBD2 (5 bases each). Germline V gene lookup returns CDR1 SQVTM and CDR2 ANQGSEA. V lost 6 bases and J 5 bases, leaving 17 bases between the germline ends. This CDR3 is built from 13 residues. In DNA form, the CDR3 reads TGCAGCGTCTCGGGGCTAGAGGTGAACGAGCAGTACTTC. Residues: CSVSGLEVNEQYF.

This clonotype occurred a few times. The chain combines TRBV28 with TRBJ1-4; no clear D. Between the trimmed V and J ends, which lost 3 bases and 5 bases, there was a span of 13 bases. The CDR3 length is 15 residues. The germline V gene encodes CDR1 MDHEN and CDR2 SYDVKM. CDR3 loop: CASSLNQRSNEKLFF. DNA for the CDR3: TGTGCCAGCAGTTTGAATCAGCGATCAAATGAAAAACTGTTTTTT.

This clonotype was seen only a few times. The V and J genes are TRBV29-1 and TRBJ2-5; D might be TRBD1 (8 bases). The ends were cut back, 4 bases at V and 5 bases at J, with 17 bases in the middle. The CDR3 has 14 amino acids. Germline V CDR1 and CDR2: SQVTM, ANQGSEA. The CDR3 protein is CSVVGGDRWETQYF. CDR3 DNA: TGCAGCGTTGTTGGGGGGGACAGGTGGGAGACCCAGTACTTC. The full variable domain, in which reference TRBV29-1 and TRBJ2-5 provide the parts outside the CDR3, is SAVISQKPSRDICQRGTSLTIQCQVDSQVTMMFWYRQQPGQSLTLIATANQGSEATYESGFVIDKFPISRPNLTFSTLTVSNMSPEDSSIYLCSVVGGDRWETQYFGPGTRLLVL.

This chain joins TRBV7-9 and TRBJ2-1; TRBD2 is a possible D gene (5 bases). This CDR3 comprises 14 residues. Trimming cost V 5 bases and J 2 bases, with 10 bases left between them. Germline V gives CDR1 SEHNR, CDR2 FQNEAQ (reference sequence). The CDR3 region is CASSVDGTYNEQFF. DNA for the CDR3: TGTGCCAGCAGCGTGGACGGGACCTACAATGAGCAGTTCTTC.

The genes are TRBV20-1 and TRBJ2-3, with D tentatively TRBD2 (6 bases). Germline V gives CDR1 DFQATT, CDR2 SNEGSKA (reference sequence). Trimming cost V 3 bases and J 3 bases, with 13 bases left between them. This CDR3 is 14 amino acids long. CDR3 sequence: CSASHGGATDTQYF. For the CDR3, the DNA is TGCAGTGCTAGTCACGGAGGGGCAACAGATACGCAGTATTTT.

This clonotype appeared many times. The genes are TRBV5-1 and TRBJ2-7; TRBD1 is a possible D gene (6 bases). V was trimmed by 3 bases and J by 6 bases, leaving 13 bases between them. The CDR3 is made up of 13 amino acids. The germline gives CDR1 SGHRS, CDR2 YFSETQ. This chain's CDR3 is CASSSSAGVEQYF. CDR3 DNA: TGCGCCAGCAGCTCTTCAGCAGGGGTCGAGCAGTACTTC.